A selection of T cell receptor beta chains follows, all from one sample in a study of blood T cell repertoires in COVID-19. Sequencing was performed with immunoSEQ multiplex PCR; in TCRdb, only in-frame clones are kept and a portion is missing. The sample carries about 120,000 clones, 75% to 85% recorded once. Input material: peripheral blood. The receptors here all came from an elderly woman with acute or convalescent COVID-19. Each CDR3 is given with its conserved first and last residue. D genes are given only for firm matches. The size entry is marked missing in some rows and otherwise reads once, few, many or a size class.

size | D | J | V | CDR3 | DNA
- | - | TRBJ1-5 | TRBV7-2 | CASSSSTGYYQPQHF | TGTGCCAGCAGCTCTTCGACAGGTTACTATCAGCCCCAGCATTTT
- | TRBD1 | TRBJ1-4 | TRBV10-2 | CASSEGTEGEKLFF | TGCGCCAGCAGTGAGGGGACAGAGGGTGAAAAACTGTTTTTT
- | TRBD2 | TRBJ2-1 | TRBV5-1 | CASSLSDRGVYEQFF | TGCGCCAGCAGCTTGTCTGATCGGGGGGTATATGAGCAGTTCTTC
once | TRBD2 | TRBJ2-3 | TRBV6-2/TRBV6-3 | CASSAGTSGGASTDTQYF | TGTGCCAGCAGCGCCGGGACTAGCGGGGGGGCTAGCACAGATACGCAGTATTTT
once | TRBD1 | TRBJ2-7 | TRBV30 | CAWSQTGGSEQYF | TGTGCCTGGAGTCAGACAGGGGGCAGCGAGCAGTACTTC
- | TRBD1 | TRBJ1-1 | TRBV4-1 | CASSQLGTDNTEAFF | TGCGCCAGCAGCCAATTGGGGACAGATAACACTGAAGCTTTCTTT
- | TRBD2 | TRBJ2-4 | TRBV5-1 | CASSLSGGQAIQYF | TGCGCCAGCAGCTTGTCGGGGGGGCAGGCCATTCAGTACTTC
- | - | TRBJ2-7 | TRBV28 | CASRNTEGLSREQYF | TGTGCCAGCAGGAACACGGAGGGCCTATCACGCGAGCAGTACTTC
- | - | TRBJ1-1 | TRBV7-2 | CASSPTRTEAFF | TGTGCCAGCAGTCCGACGAGGACTGAAGCTTTCTTT
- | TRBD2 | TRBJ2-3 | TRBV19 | CASSIVAGGADTQYF | TGTGCCAGTAGTATAGTGGCGGGGGGAGCAGATACGCAGTATTTT
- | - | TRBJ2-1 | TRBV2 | CASSPLASSYNEQFF | TGTGCCAGCAGTCCTCTAGCGAGCTCATACAATGAGCAGTTCTTC
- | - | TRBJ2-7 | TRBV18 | CASSPLPEEEQYF | TGTGCCAGCTCACCCCTCCCGGAGGAAGAACAGTACTTC
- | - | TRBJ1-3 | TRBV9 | CASSVQGSAGNTIYF | TGTGCCAGCAGCGTACAGGGCTCTGCTGGAAACACCATATATTTT
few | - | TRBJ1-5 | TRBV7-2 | CASSHGTRWDQPQHF | TGTGCCAGCAGCCACGGGACAAGATGGGATCAGCCCCAGCATTTT
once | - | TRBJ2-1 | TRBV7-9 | CASSPYTGSYNEQFF | TGTGCCAGCAGCCCCTATACGGGCTCCTACAATGAGCAGTTCTTC
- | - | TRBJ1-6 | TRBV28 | CASTPFGGGSPLHF | TGTGCCAGCACCCCCTTCGGGGGTGGTTCACCCCTCCACTTT
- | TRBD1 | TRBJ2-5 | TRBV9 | CASSPRTGTEETQYF | TGTGCCAGCAGCCCCCGGACAGGGACGGAAGAGACCCAGTACTTC
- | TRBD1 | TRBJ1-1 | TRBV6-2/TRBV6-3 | CASSATGDWRTEAFF | TGTGCCAGCAGTGCCACAGGGGATTGGAGGACTGAAGCTTTCTTT
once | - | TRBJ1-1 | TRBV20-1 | CSASEVAANTEAFF | TGCAGTGCTAGTGAGGTAGCAGCCAACACTGAAGCTTTCTTT
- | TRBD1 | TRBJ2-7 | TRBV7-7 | CASSLGQGNEQYF | TGTGCTAGCAGCCTGGGACAGGGGAACGAGCAGTACTTC
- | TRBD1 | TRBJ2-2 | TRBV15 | CATTKTGVDGELFF | TGTGCCACCACCAAAACAGGGGTCGATGGGGAGCTGTTTTTT
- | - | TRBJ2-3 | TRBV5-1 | CASGASSTDTQYF | TGCGCCAGCGGGGCTAGTAGCACAGATACGCAGTATTTT
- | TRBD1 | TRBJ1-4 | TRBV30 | CAWNSGTGNEKLFF | TGTGCCTGGAATTCCGGGACAGGGAATGAAAAACTGTTTTTT
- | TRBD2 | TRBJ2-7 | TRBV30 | CAWSGGSSYEQYF | TGTGCCTGGAGTGGCGGGAGCTCCTACGAGCAGTACTTC
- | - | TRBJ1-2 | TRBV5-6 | CASSLGGADYGYTF | TGTGCCAGCAGCTTAGGAGGGGCCGACTATGGCTACACCTTC
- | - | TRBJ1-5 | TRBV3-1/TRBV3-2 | CASSQDMTGGQPQHF | TGTGCCAGCAGCCAAGATATGACAGGCGGTCAGCCCCAGCATTTT
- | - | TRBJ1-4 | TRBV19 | CASSMTDSNEKLFF | TGTGCCAGTAGTATGACAGATTCTAATGAAAAACTGTTTTTT
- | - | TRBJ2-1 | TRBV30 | CAWNPGMGGLVSNEQFF | TGTGCCTGGAACCCAGGTATGGGTGGATTGGTCAGCAATGAGCAGTTCTTC
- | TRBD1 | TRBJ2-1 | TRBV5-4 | CASSQDRGPFSSYNEQFF | TGTGCCAGCAGCCAAGACAGGGGGCCCTTTAGCTCCTACAATGAGCAGTTCTTC
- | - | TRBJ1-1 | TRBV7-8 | CASSSSGRNTEAFF | TGTGCCAGCAGCTCGTCCGGTAGGAACACTGAAGCTTTCTTT
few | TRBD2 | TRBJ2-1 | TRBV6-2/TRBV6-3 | CASSYGTSISEQFF | TGTGCCAGCAGTTATGGGACTAGCATCAGTGAGCAGTTCTTC
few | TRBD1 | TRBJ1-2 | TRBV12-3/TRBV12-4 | CASNLRTGSGYTF | TGTGCCAGCAACTTGAGGACAGGCTCGGGCTACACCTTC
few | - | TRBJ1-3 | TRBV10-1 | CASSDRGGREKYWDTIYF | TGCGCCAGCAGTGACCGGGGGGGGAGAGAAAAATATTGGGACACCATATATTTT
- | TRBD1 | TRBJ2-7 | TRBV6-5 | CASRTGGTPEQYF | TGTGCCAGCAGGACAGGGGGGACCCCAGAGCAGTACTTC
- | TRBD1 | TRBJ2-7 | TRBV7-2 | CASSYTGGNYYEQYF | TGTGCCAGCAGCTATACAGGGGGGAACTACTACGAGCAGTACTTC
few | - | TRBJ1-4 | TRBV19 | CASRQSGTSNEKLFF | TGTGCCAGCAGACAGTCAGGAACCTCTAATGAAAAACTGTTTTTT
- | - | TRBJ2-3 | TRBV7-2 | CASSLSAFSSTDTQYF | TGTGCCAGCAGCCTATCAGCGTTTTCAAGCACAGATACGCAGTATTTT
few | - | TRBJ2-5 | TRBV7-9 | CASSRGGTQETQYF | TGTGCCAGTTCAAGGGGGGGGACCCAAGAGACCCAGTACTTC
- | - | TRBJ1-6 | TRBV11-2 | CASSFNRGGTPLHF | TGTGCCAGCAGCTTTAACCGAGGCGGTACCCCCCTCCACTTT
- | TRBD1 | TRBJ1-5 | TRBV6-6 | CASRSDRVQPQHF | TGTGCCAGCAGATCGGACAGGGTTCAGCCCCAGCATTTT
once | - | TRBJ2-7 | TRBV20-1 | CSASGQDTYEQYF | TGCAGTGCTAGTGGGCAGGATACCTACGAGCAGTACTTC
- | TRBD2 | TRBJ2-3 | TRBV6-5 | CASSYLASGYTDTQYF | TGTGCCAGCAGTTACTTGGCTAGCGGGTACACAGATACGCAGTATTTT
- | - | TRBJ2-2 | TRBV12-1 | CASSFAGQGQVGELFF | TGTGCCAGCAGCTTTGCTGGACAGGGTCAGGTCGGGGAGCTGTTTTTT
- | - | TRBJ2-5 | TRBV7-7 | CASSPRTAGQETQYF | TGTGCTAGCAGCCCCCGAACAGCGGGCCAAGAGACCCAGTACTTC
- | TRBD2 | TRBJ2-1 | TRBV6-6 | CASSLYQLATIANEQFF | TGTGCCAGCAGTCTCTACCAACTAGCGACCATTGCAAATGAGCAGTTCTTC
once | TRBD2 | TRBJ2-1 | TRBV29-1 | CSVRRAAGVNEQFF | TGCAGCGTACGAAGGGCGGCGGGAGTGAATGAGCAGTTCTTC
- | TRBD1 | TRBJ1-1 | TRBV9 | CASSISGTGNTEAFF | TGTGCCAGCAGCATCTCCGGGACAGGGAACACTGAAGCTTTCTTT
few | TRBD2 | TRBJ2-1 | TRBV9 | CASSVSGTSSVGEQFF | TGTGCCAGCAGCGTTTCCGGGACTAGCAGTGTCGGTGAGCAGTTCTTC
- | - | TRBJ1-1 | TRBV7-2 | CASSPTTGGYTEAFF | TGTGCCAGCAGCCCGACAACAGGAGGGTACACTGAAGCTTTCTTT
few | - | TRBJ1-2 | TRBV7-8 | CASSPQTVRYGYTF | TGTGCCAGCAGCCCTCAGACAGTCCGCTATGGCTACACCTTC
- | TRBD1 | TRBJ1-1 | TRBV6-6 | CASSYSQGQGHLTFF | TGTGCCAGCAGTTACTCCCAAGGACAGGGACATCTAACGTTCTTT
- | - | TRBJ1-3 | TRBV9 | CASSSRQEYSGNTIYF | TGTGCCAGCAGCTCCAGACAGGAGTACTCTGGAAACACCATATATTTT
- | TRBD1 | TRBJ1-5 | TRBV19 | CASSIGQGAGQPQHF | TGTGCCAGTAGTATAGGTCAGGGGGCCGGTCAGCCCCAGCATTTT
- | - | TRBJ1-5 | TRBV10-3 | CAISARPGNQPQHF | TGTGCCATCAGTGCCAGGCCAGGCAATCAGCCCCAGCATTTT
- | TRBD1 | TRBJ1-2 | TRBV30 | CAWKLAGGNGYTF | TGTGCCTGGAAGCTGGCAGGGGGTAATGGCTACACCTTC
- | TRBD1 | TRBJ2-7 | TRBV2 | CASRTPGQGTHSYEQYF | TGTGCCAGCAGGACCCCGGGACAGGGGACCCACTCCTACGAGCAGTACTTC
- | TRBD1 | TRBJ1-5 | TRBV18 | CASSPRDREDQPQHF | TGTGCCAGCTCACCAAGGGACAGGGAGGATCAGCCCCAGCATTTT
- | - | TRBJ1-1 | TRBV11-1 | CASSPQRVSTEAFF | TGTGCCAGCAGCCCCCAGAGGGTCAGCACTGAAGCTTTCTTT
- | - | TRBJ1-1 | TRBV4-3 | CASSPRPPGGNEAFF | TGCGCCAGCAGCCCACGTCCCCCCGGCGGGAATGAAGCTTTCTTT